This TCR beta chain appears in the sequencing data of a study of T cells in Graves' hyperthyroidism and ophthalmopathy. Study-level findings and limits: Onset of ophthalmopathy came a median approximately 6.8 months after the model predicted it.

This clonotype was picked up many times. As yet, its antigen is unknown. It was considered stable Graves' hyperthyroidism when ophthalmopathy did not progress within 18 months. Thyroid ultrasound and orbital computed tomography, with clinical symptoms and serum thyroxine and TRAb, informed diagnoses. The CDR3 regions of TCR beta were amplified from RNA transcripts. The study used the HTBI primer set for a first-round RT-PCR of the TCR CDR3. TCRdb reprocessed the multiplex PCR reads with MiXCR, giving one entry per CDR3 protein. The data hold around 500,000 distinct CDR3 sequences, with around 14% observed a single time. The clonotype originates from a woman between 18 and 29 years old with Graves' hyperthyroidism. Sequencing was done on a sample of blood.

The CDR3 is CASTFRPPQGAFF. CDR3 in DNA: TGTGCCAGCACCTTCCGGCCACCCCAAGGGGCTTTCTTT. This chain links TRBV5-5 with TRBJ1-1; unclear D gene. Per the germline V gene, CDR1 is SGHKS and CDR2 is YYEKEE (reference sequence). This CDR3 is built from 13 residues. The ends were cut back, 6 bases at V and 11 bases at J, with 20 bases in the middle.